This TCR beta chain was identified in a study of blood T cells in healthy people across ages. Study findings and constraints: The study lacked donor CMV status, which possibly confounded expanded clonotype changes.

Combining a sample-barcoded 5' primer with a J-beta primer mix, a second PCR ran for about 6 to 12 cycles. TCRdb re-called the 5' RACE reads with MiXCR, one entry per CDR3 protein. In the table there are over 1,200,000 distinct CDR3 sequences, approximately 59% of which are singletons. The CDR3 is made up of 15 amino acids. V was shortened by 4 bases and J by 4 bases, with 15 bases between the two germline ends. The germline V gene encodes CDR1 SGHVS and CDR2 FNYEAQ. This clonotype was seen a few times. Its specificity is unknown. The sample taken for sequencing was blood. V is TRBV7-6 and J is TRBJ2-3; no firm D call. The TCR was taken from a man aged 18 to 29 in good health. The CDR3: CASSSRFLIADTQYF. In nucleotides, the CDR3 is TGTGCCAGCAGCTCGCGGTTCCTGATAGCAGATACGCAGTATTTT. Variable domain in full (rest from reference TRBV7-6 and TRBJ2-3): GAGVSQSPRYKVTKRGQDVALRCDPISGHVSLYWYRQALGQGPEFLTYFNYEAQQDKSGLPNDRFSAERPEGSISTLTIQRTEQRDSAMYRCASSSRFLIADTQYFGPGTRLTVL.